The clone carrying this TCR beta chain was seen a handful of times. The antigen is unknown. The data are from a study of cytomegalovirus exposure and HLA in healthy donors. Overall study results and limits: Rarity marked most TCR sequences, yet some public TCRs occurred in many donors. A later analysis reportedly identified an Asian-associated ancestry cluster as carrying fewer N-insertions than the roughly 700-donor mean. High sensitivity and specificity were reportedly achieved when the classifier diagnosed cytomegalovirus status. 16,951 TCR beta sequences were associated with HLA alleles at 0.05 false discovery rate in a later analysis.

Germline V lookup: CDR1 SGHVS, CDR2 FNYEAQ. V was trimmed by 6 bases and J by 2 bases, leaving 10 bases between them. The CDR3 is 13 residues long. PCR amplification relied on 60 Vbeta primers (plus 13 Jbeta primers). Measured with immunoSEQ multiplex PCR; TCRdb has only the in-frame clones, and not every one. The sample carries 150,000 to 200,000 clones, roughly three quarters recorded once. Sequenced material: PBMCs. This sequence joins TRBV7-6 and TRBJ1-1; TRBD1 is a possible D gene (6 bases). The sequence was obtained from a woman in her fifties or sixties in good health and CMV-seronegative. The CDR3 loop reads CASRRTENTEAFF. The CDR3 nucleotides are TGTGCCAGCAGGAGGACAGAAAACACTGAAGCTTTCTTT.